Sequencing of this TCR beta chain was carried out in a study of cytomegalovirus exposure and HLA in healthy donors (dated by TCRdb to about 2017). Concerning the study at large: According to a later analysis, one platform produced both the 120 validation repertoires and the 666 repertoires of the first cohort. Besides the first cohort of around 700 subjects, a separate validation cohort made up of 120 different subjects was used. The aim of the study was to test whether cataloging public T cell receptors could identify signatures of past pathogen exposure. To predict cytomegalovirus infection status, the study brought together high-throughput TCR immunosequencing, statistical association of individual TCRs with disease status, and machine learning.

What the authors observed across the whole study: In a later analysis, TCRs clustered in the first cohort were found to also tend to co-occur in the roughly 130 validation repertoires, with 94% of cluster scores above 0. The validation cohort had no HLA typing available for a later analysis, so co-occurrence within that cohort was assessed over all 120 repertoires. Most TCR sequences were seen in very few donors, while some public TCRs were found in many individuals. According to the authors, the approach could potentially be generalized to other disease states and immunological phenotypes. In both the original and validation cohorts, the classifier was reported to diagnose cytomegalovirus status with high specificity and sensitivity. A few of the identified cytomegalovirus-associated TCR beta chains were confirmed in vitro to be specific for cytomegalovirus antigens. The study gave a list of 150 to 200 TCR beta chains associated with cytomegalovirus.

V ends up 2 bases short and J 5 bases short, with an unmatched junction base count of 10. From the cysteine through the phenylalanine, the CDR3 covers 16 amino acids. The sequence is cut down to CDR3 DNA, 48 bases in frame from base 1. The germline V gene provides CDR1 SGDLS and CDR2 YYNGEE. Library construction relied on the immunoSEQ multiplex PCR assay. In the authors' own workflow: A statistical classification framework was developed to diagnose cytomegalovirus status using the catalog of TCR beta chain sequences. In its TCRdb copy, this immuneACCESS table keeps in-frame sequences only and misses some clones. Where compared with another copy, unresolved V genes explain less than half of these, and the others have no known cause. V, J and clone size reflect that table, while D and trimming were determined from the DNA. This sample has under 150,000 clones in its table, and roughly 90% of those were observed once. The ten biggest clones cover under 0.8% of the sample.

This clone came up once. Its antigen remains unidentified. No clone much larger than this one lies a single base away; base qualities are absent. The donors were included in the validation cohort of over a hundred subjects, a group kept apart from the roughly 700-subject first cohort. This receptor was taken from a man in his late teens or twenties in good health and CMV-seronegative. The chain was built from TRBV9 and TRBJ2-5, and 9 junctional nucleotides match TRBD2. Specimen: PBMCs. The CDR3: CASSVDPGTSQETQYF. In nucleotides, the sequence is TGTGCCAGCAGCGTCGATCCCGGGACTAGCCAGGAGACCCAGTACTTC.